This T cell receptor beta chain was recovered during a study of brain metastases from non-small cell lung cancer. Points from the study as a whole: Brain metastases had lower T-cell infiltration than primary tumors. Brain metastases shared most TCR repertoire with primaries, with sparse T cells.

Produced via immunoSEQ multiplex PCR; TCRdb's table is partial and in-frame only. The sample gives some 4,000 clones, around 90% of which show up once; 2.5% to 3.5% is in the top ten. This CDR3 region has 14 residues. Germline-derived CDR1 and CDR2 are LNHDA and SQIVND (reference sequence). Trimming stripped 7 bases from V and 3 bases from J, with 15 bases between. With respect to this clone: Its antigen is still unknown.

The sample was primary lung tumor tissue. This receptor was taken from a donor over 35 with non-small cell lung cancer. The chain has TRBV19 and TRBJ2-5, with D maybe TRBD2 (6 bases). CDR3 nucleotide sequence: TGTGCCAGTAAGGTTTCCGGGGGAAAAGAGACCCAGTACTTC. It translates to CASKVSGGKETQYF.